There are a few counts of the clone carrying this TCR beta chain. The antigen remains undetermined. The Oncomine TCR Beta short-read assay generated sequence data from the DNA of cultured CD4+ T cells. After culture, CD4+ T cells served as the source for genomic DNA extraction. TCRdb ran MiXCR on the PCR reads and lists one entry per CDR3 protein. The sample lists 9,500 to 15,000 distinct CDR3 sequences; 60% were seen once. As to treatment: roughly 10-day PBMC culture with coronavirus spike peptide pools or control peptides (ViraFEST assay). First, ViraFEST expanded antigen-specific T cells with peptide pools, and next it sequenced the TCRs. Germline V lookup: CDR1 MNHNS, CDR2 SASEGT. There are 14 residues in the CDR3. Trimming took 10 bases from V and 6 from J, leaving 16 bases between them. These data are taken from a study of vaccination and CD4 T cells after COVID-19. Study at large: Samples were taken after vaccination, a median of approximately 70 days after dose two, with a range of 14 to 241. Investigators stimulated cells with overlapping spike peptides drawn from SARS-CoV-2, HCoV-NL63, HCoV-OC43 and HCoV-229E.

The V gene is TRBV6-1, the J gene TRBJ1-6; D is possibly TRBD1 (6 bases). Sequencing was done on a sample of CD4+ T cells from blood, cultured in vitro. The source of this sequence is a human donor who had recovered from COVID-19. For the CDR3, the DNA is TGTGCCACGACGGGACAAGTTTTTAATTCACCCCTCCACTTT. It yields the protein CATTGQVFNSPLHF.